A selection of T cell receptor beta chains follows, all from one sample in a study of blood T cell repertoires in COVID-19. Generated by immunoSEQ multiplex PCR, the TCRdb table keeps only in-frame clones and is missing some. The table lists around 79,000 clones, roughly 90% of them singletons. The sample taken for sequencing was peripheral blood. These TCRs come from a human donor in a cohort sampled during active COVID-19. The CDR3 runs from the conserved cysteine through the conserved F or W. D genes are given only for firm matches. A clone size is listed for some rows: how often the clone was seen (once, few, many), or a class if it is expanded.

>TRBJ2-1|TRBV11-2|-|TRBD1
CASSLLVLGQRTLTQFF
TGTGCCAGCAGCTTATTAGTACTGGGACAGAGAACCCTGACGCAGTTCTTC
>TRBJ2-1|TRBV7-2|-|-
CASSLVSGPYNEQFF
TGTGCCAGCAGCTTAGTTAGCGGACCTTACAATGAGCAGTTCTTC
>TRBJ2-5|TRBV2|-|-
CASSEALGGGETQYF
TGTGCCAGCAGTGAAGCGCTTGGGGGCGGGGAGACCCAGTACTTC
>TRBJ2-2|TRBV19|-|-
CASLDRTNTGELFF
TGTGCCTCCTTAGACAGAACGAACACCGGGGAGCTGTTTTTT
>TRBJ2-4|TRBV4-1|-|-
CASSQDAQLAKNIQYF
TGCGCCAGCAGCCAAGACGCCCAACTAGCCAAAAACATTCAGTACTTC
>TRBJ2-7|TRBV4-1|-|TRBD2
CASSQDAGTTPREQYF
TGCGCCAGCAGCCAAGATGCGGGGACTACCCCACGCGAGCAGTACTTC
>TRBJ2-7|TRBV7-9|-|-
CASSFRLASDEQYF
TGTGCCAGCAGCTTTCGGCTAGCTTCTGACGAGCAGTACTTC
>TRBJ1-3|TRBV3-1/TRBV3-2|-|-
CASSPDISSGNTIYF
TGTGCCAGCAGCCCGGACATCTCCTCTGGAAACACCATATATTTT
>TRBJ2-7|TRBV19|-|TRBD1
CASSKVYLSRGNYEQYF
TGTGCCAGTAGTAAAGTTTACCTGAGCAGGGGGAACTACGAGCAGTACTTC
>TRBJ2-2|TRBV6-4|-|-
CASSYSPAENTGELFF
TGTGCCAGCAGTTATTCTCCAGCGGAGAACACCGGGGAGCTGTTTTTT
>TRBJ1-2|TRBV7-6|-|TRBD1
CASSLGTGGPVYGYTF
TGTGCCAGCAGCTTAGGGACAGGGGGCCCGGTATATGGCTACACCTTC
>TRBJ2-1|TRBV15|once|TRBD2
CATSRDRGLAGYNEQFF
TGTGCCACCAGCAGAGATCGGGGACTAGCGGGATACAATGAGCAGTTCTTC
>TRBJ1-1|TRBV7-6|-|-
CASSLEWVRDTEAFF
TGTGCCAGCAGCTTAGAATGGGTCAGGGACACTGAAGCTTTCTTT
>TRBJ1-5|TRBV27|once|TRBD1
CASSMTMTGDNQPQHF
TGTGCCAGCAGTATGACAATGACAGGGGATAATCAGCCCCAGCATTTT
>TRBJ1-2|TRBV2|-|-
CASSQGSWWGYTF
TGTGCCAGCAGTCAGGGGTCTTGGTGGGGCTACACCTTC
>TRBJ2-7|TRBV5-6|-|-
CASRYQGDKQYF
TGTGCCAGCAGATACCAGGGTGACAAGCAGTACTTC
>TRBJ2-5|TRBV21-1|-|-
CASILSRDRDTTTQYF
TGTGCCAGCATCTTGAGCCGGGACAGGGATACCACGACCCAGTACTTC
>TRBJ1-4|TRBV5-8|once|-
CASSLVRAGFEKLFF
TGTGCCAGCAGCTTGGTTCGGGCGGGATTTGAAAAACTGTTTTTT
>TRBJ2-2|TRBV23-1|-|-
CAFPEGLDTGELFF
TGCGCCTTCCCGGAGGGGCTTGACACCGGGGAGCTGTTTTTT
>TRBJ2-6|TRBV11-3|-|-
CASSLGGTSGANVLTF
TGTGCCAGCAGCTTAGGTGGCACCTCTGGGGCCAACGTCCTGACTTTC
>TRBJ2-1|TRBV28|-|TRBD2
CASSGIAGLYNEQFF
TGTGCCAGCAGTGGGATAGCGGGCCTCTACAATGAGCAGTTCTTC
>TRBJ1-5|TRBV21-1|-|-
CASTLDREFQPQHF
TGTGCCAGCACCCTGGACAGGGAGTTTCAGCCCCAGCATTTT
>TRBJ2-5|TRBV3-1/TRBV3-2|-|-
CASSQLSETQYF
TGTGCCAGCAGCCAATTGAGCGAGACCCAGTACTTC
>TRBJ1-5|TRBV27|few|TRBD1
CASSPNTGGNQPQHF
TGTGCCAGCAGTCCCAACACAGGGGGCAATCAGCCCCAGCATTTT
>TRBJ1-1|TRBV30|-|-
CAWSLGRLDTEAFF
TGTGCCTGGAGTCTAGGCAGATTGGACACTGAAGCTTTCTTT
>TRBJ2-1|TRBV5-4|once|-
CASSLDRVNEQFF
TGTGCCAGCAGCTTGGATCGGGTTAATGAGCAGTTCTTC
>TRBJ1-2|TRBV6-6|-|TRBD1
CASSLTGQLNGYTF
TGTGCCAGCAGTTTGACGGGACAGCTCAATGGCTACACCTTC
>TRBJ1-1|TRBV30|-|-
CAWSFPDSREAFF
TGTGCCTGGAGTTTCCCGGACAGCCGTGAAGCTTTCTTT
>TRBJ1-2|TRBV30|few|TRBD1
CAWSAPDRAVFGYTF
TGTGCCTGGAGTGCCCCGGACAGGGCGGTGTTCGGCTACACCTTC
>TRBJ1-6|TRBV18|-|-
CASSWGQDNSPLHF
TGTGCCAGCTCCTGGGGGCAGGATAATTCACCCCTCCACTTT
>TRBJ2-1|TRBV6-5|-|-
CASSYSIRSMWNEQFF
TGTGCCAGCAGTTACTCGATTAGAAGCATGTGGAATGAGCAGTTCTTC
>TRBJ2-1|TRBV3-1/TRBV3-2|-|-
CASSQVGGNEQFF
TGTGCCAGCAGCCAAGTGGGAGGCAATGAGCAGTTCTTC
>TRBJ1-3|TRBV10-2|-|-
CATSQGAGGNTIYF
TGCGCCACCAGCCAAGGGGCAGGGGGAAACACCATATATTTT
>TRBJ1-1|TRBV6-6|-|TRBD1
CASSSPDRGDTEAFF
TGTGCCAGCAGTTCGCCCGACAGGGGAGACACTGAAGCTTTCTTT
>TRBJ2-3|TRBV6-5|-|-
CASSYARADTQYF
TGTGCCAGCAGTTACGCGAGGGCAGATACGCAGTATTTT
>TRBJ1-2|TRBV3-1/TRBV3-2|-|-
CASSQGTAYGYTF
TGTGCCAGCAGCCAAGGGACAGCCTATGGCTACACCTTC
>TRBJ2-3|TRBV6-5|-|TRBD2
CASSWKRGSTDTQYF
TGTGCCAGCAGTTGGAAGCGGGGGAGCACAGATACGCAGTATTTT
>TRBJ1-4|TRBV7-9|-|-
CASSTNTGEKLFF
TGTGCCAGCAGCACAAATACGGGGGAAAAACTGTTTTTT